The 26 T cell receptor beta chains listed next were all sequenced from one sample in a study of T cells in Graves' hyperthyroidism and ophthalmopathy. Amplified regions were TCR beta CDR3 sequences from RNA transcripts. HTBI primers were used for first-round RT-PCR of the TCR CDR3. TCRdb re-called the multiplex PCR reads through MiXCR, storing one row per CDR3 protein. In the table there are approximately 300,000 distinct CDR3 sequences, over 15% of which are singletons. The sample consisted of blood. Receptors were obtained from a man aged 25-45 years with Graves' hyperthyroidism.

This clonotype showed up many times. The rearrangement uses TRBV24-1 and TRBJ2-3, with 7 bases identical to TRBD1. J was trimmed by 4 bases and V by 4 bases; bases with no gene match: 13. Per germline, CDR1 KGHDR and CDR2 SFDVKD. The CDR3 is 17 amino acids. The CDR3 DNA reads TGTGCCACCAGTGACGCTCACAGGGGTGGATATTCAGATACGCAGTATTTT. It yields the protein CATSDAHRGGYSDTQYF.

This clonotype appeared many times. The rearrangement joins TRBV7-8 to TRBJ1-1; TRBD1 matches at 8 bases. CDR1 is SGHVS and CDR2 is FQNEAQ in the germline V gene. The length of the CDR3 is 17 residues. J lost 0 bases, V lost 5 bases, and 11 bases had no gene match. The CDR3 spells CASSANRGEYVNTEAFF. The CDR3 nucleotides read TGTGCCAGCAGCGCAAACAGGGGGGAGTACGTGAACACTGAAGCTTTCTTT.

The chain couples TRBV12-3 or TRBV12-4 to TRBJ2-7; the match to TRBD2 covers 7 bases. Trimming at V came to 3 bases and at J to 4 bases, leaving 12 bases not matched to a gene. CDR3 length: 16 residues. For the CDR3, the DNA is TGTGCCAGCAGTTTCGGGACTCCCGGGGGGTTATACGAGCAGTACTTC. Translation gives CASSFGTPGGLYEQYF.

This clonotype was seen only a few times. The chain uses TRBV10-3 and TRBJ2-1; 14 bases match TRBD2. V lost 2 bases and J lost 7; bases outside the gene matches: 4. Germline CDR1 is ENHRY and CDR2 is SYGVKD. This CDR3 contains 16 residues. CDR3 bases: TGTGCCATCAGTGAGGCCGGGACTAGCGGGAGTAATGAGCAGTTCTTC. Translating it yields CAISEAGTSGSNEQFF.

This clonotype was detected many times. This chain joins TRBV3-1 and TRBJ1-1; D call uncertain. V lost 2 bases and J 1 base, leaving 8 bases between the germline ends. This CDR3 has 14 amino acids. Germline-derived CDR1 and CDR2 are LGHDT and YNNKEL (reference sequence). The CDR3 bases are TGTGCCAGCAGCCAATATAATAAGAACACTGAAGCTTTCTTT. Residues: CASSQYNKNTEAFF. Combining the CDR3 with reference TRBV3-1 and TRBJ1-1 gives the whole variable domain DTAVSQTPKYLVTQMGNDKSIKCEQNLGHDTMYWYKQDSKKFLKIMFSYNNKELIINETVPNRFSPKSPDKAHLNLHINSLELGDSAVYFCASSQYNKNTEAFFGQGTRLTVV.

The genes are TRBV19 and TRBJ1-5, with a possible D match to TRBD1 (5 bases). The CDR3 consists of 14 residues. Trimming cost V 3 bases and J 7 bases, with 13 bases left between them. Germline V CDR1 and CDR2: LNHDA, SQIVND (reference sequence). The CDR3 sequence: CASSMGGSHQPQHF. The CDR3 DNA follows: TGTGCCAGTAGTATGGGGGGAAGTCACCAGCCCCAGCATTTT.

This clonotype has at least ten counts. The genes are TRBV5-6 and TRBJ2-3; weak D call: TRBD2 (6 bases). The V end was cut by 4 bases, the J end by 6 bases, with 15 bases between. Germline CDR1 SGHDT, CDR2 YYEEEE. The CDR3 is 14 amino acids. CDR3 nucleotides: TGTGCCAGCAGCCCGGACACGGAGGGGGATACGCAGTATTTT. This translates into CASSPDTEGDTQYF.

This clonotype showed up just a few times. The rearrangement joins TRBV27 to TRBJ1-2; 8 nucleotides agree with TRBD1. This CDR3 region has 16 residues. Germline CDR1 is MNHEY and CDR2 is SMNVEV (reference sequence). V shed 8 bases and J 2 bases; nucleotides not matched to a gene: 13. DNA of the CDR3: TGTGCCAGCTCCTCCACTCGGACAGGGACCAACTATGGCTACACCTTC. The encoded protein is CASSSTRTGTNYGYTF.

In this sample, this clonotype turned up once. V and J are TRBV5-1 and TRBJ1-1; no reliable D call. The CDR3 spans 15 residues. Trimming took 0 bases from V and 3 from J, leaving 12 bases between them. CDR1 is SGHRS and CDR2 is YFSETQ in the germline V gene. The CDR3: CASSLAAGRDTEAFF. CDR3 DNA: TGCGCCAGCAGCTTGGCCGCGGGAAGGGACACTGAAGCTTTCTTT.

This clonotype was found many times. This chain connects TRBV10-3 to TRBJ2-7; D call uncertain. CDR3 length: 15 residues. Trimming removed 0 bases at V and 0 bases at J, with 9 bases between. Germline CDR1 ENHRY, CDR2 SYGVKD. The CDR3 is CAISESNVGSYEQYF. CDR3 bases: TGTGCCATCAGTGAGTCGAACGTGGGCTCCTACGAGCAGTACTTC.

Only a few counts were recorded for this clonotype. The V and J genes are TRBV7-3 and TRBJ2-7, with TRBD1 matching 7 bases. V shed 3 bases and J 7 bases; nucleotides not matched to a gene: 6. In germline, CDR1 is SGHTA, CDR2 FQGTGA. CDR3 size: 13 residues. The CDR3 spells CASSFSTGREQYF. CDR3 in DNA: TGTGCCAGCAGCTTCTCGACAGGGCGGGAGCAGTACTTC.

The table lists this clonotype with many counts. The genes are TRBV30 and TRBJ1-1; D unresolved. CDR1 is GTSNPN, CDR2 SVGIG, per germline (reference sequence). CDR3 length equals 11 residues. V lost 3 bases to trimming and J lost 7 bases, with 9 bases between them. The CDR3 reads CAWRGHIEAFF. In nucleotides, the CDR3 is TGTGCCTGGAGAGGTCACATTGAAGCTTTCTTT.

The chain joins TRBV7-9 to TRBJ2-5; D uncertain. Germline lookup yields CDR1 SEHNR and CDR2 FQNEAQ (reference sequence). Between the trimmed V and J ends, which lost 5 bases and 7 bases, there was a span of 8 bases. CDR3 length: 11 amino acids. The CDR3 DNA reads as TGTGCCAGCAGCCCCATCGGGACCCAGTACTTC. Amino acids: CASSPIGTQYF.

This clonotype was recorded many times. This chain joins TRBV2 and TRBJ2-2; maybe TRBD2 (6 bases). CDR3 length: 15 amino acids. Looked up from germline, CDR1 is SNHLY and CDR2 is FYNNEI. V was pared by 3 bases and J by 7 bases, with 15 bases between. This chain's CDR3 is CASSEGLPLDGELFF. Written as DNA, the CDR3 is TGTGCCAGCAGTGAGGGACTCCCCCTGGACGGGGAGCTGTTTTTT. Drawing the rest from reference TRBV2 and TRBJ2-2, the complete variable domain is EPEVTQTPSHQVTQMGQEVILRCVPISNHLYFYWYRQILGQKVEFLVSFYNNEISEKSEIFDDQFSVERPDGSNFTLKIRSTKLEDSAMYFCASSEGLPLDGELFFGEGSRLTVL.

The genes are TRBV27 and TRBJ2-7; 10 positions match TRBD2. The V gene end was trimmed by 2 bases and the J gene end by 3 bases; junction bases not matched to a gene: 16. Germline values: CDR1 MNHEY, CDR2 SMNVEV (reference sequence). The CDR3 spans 19 residues. CDR3 amino acids: CASSLKGVAGGLFLYEQYF. CDR3 bases: TGTGCCAGCAGTTTAAAGGGTGTAGCGGGAGGTCTTTTCCTCTACGAGCAGTACTTC.

This clonotype was counted at least ten times. This sequence joins TRBV20-1 and TRBJ2-5; D gene unclear. The V gene lost 7 bases and the J gene lost 1 base, with 16 bases spanning the gap. Germline loops: CDR1 DFQATT, CDR2 SNEGSKA (reference sequence). This CDR3 is built from 14 residues. This chain's CDR3 is CSVRAFTGQETQYF. The CDR3 DNA sequence: TGCAGTGTACGCGCGTTCACGGGCCAAGAGACCCAGTACTTC.

This clonotype was seen at least ten times. J is TRBJ1-1 and V is TRBV11-2; 7 bases fit TRBD1. J was trimmed by 6 bases and V by 4 bases; bases with no gene match: 11. The CDR3 sequence is 15 residues long. Per the germline V gene, CDR1 is SGHAT and CDR2 is FQNNGV. The CDR3: CASSSYLGQAPEAFF. The CDR3 coding sequence is TGTGCCAGCAGCTCCTACTTAGGACAGGCCCCTGAAGCTTTCTTT.

This clonotype was detected many times. CDR3 amino acids: CATSDSSGGGETQYF. The CDR3 nucleotides read TGTGCCACCAGTGATTCTAGCGGGGGTGGAGAGACCCAGTACTTC. The chain has TRBV24-1 and TRBJ2-5, with 10 bases matching TRBD2. V was clipped by 2 bases and J by 4 bases; unmatched bases: 3. The CDR3 has 15 residues. The germline gives CDR1 KGHDR, CDR2 SFDVKD.

The chain links TRBV7-9 to TRBJ2-7; D is uncertain. CDR1 and CDR2 (germline): SEHNR, FQNEAQ (reference sequence). The CDR3 consists of 14 residues. Trimming left V 3 bases short and J 4 bases short, with 13 bases between. CDR3 sequence reads: CASSFPSDPYEQYF. CDR3 sequence (DNA): TGTGCCAGCAGCTTCCCCAGCGACCCTTACGAGCAGTACTTC. The full variable domain, in which reference TRBV7-9 and TRBJ2-7 provide the parts outside the CDR3, is DTGVSQNPRHKITKRGQNVTFRCDPISEHNRLYWYRQTLGQGPEFLTYFQNEAQLEKSRLLSDRFSAERPKGSFSTLEIQRTEQGDSAMYLCASSFPSDPYEQYFGPGTRLTVT.

This clonotype was seen repeatedly, ten times or more. One end of the junction fails to match germline, which may point to a read error. This sequence joins TRBV20-1 and TRBJ2-5, with 8 bases fitting TRBD2. Germline assignment: CDR1 DFQATT and CDR2 SNEGSKA (reference sequence). The CDR3 is 11 residues long. CDR3 DNA sequence: TGCAGTGCTAGAGGCCAGCGGGAGTGGAACTTC. The encoded protein is CSARGQREWNF.

In this sample, this clonotype turned up a few times. This chain connects TRBV5-1 to TRBJ2-1; the match to TRBD2 covers 7 bases. CDR1 SGHRS and CDR2 YFSETQ come from the germline V gene. With V trimmed by 0 bases and J by 4 bases, 7 bases remained unmatched. The CDR3 spans 16 residues. DNA of the CDR3: TGCGCCAGCAGCTTGGCCGGGAGGAAGGGGTACAATGAGCAGTTCTTC. Amino acid sequence: CASSLAGRKGYNEQFF.

This chain links TRBV19 with TRBJ2-1; the D call may be TRBD1 or TRBD2 (7 bases each). Germline V gives CDR1 LNHDA, CDR2 SQIVND (reference sequence). This CDR3 comprises 15 residues. The ends were cut back, 5 bases at V and 5 bases at J, with 16 bases in the middle. The CDR3: CASSRGTAGHNEQFF. The CDR3 coding sequence is TGTGCCAGTAGTCGCGGGACAGCGGGGCACAATGAGCAGTTCTTC. Combining the CDR3 with reference TRBV19 and TRBJ2-1 gives the whole variable domain DGGITQSPKYLFRKEGQNVTLSCEQNLNHDAMYWYRQDPGQGLRLIYYSQIVNDFQKGDIAEGYSVSREKKESFPLTVTSAQKNPTAFYLCASSRGTAGHNEQFFGPGTRLTVL.

This clonotype was detected only a few times. The rearrangement joins TRBV19 to TRBJ2-3, with a weak D call TRBD2 (6 bases). The germline V gene has CDR1 LNHDA and CDR2 SQIVND (reference sequence). The V and J ends lost 6 bases and 0 bases respectively, with 10 bases between them. The CDR3 has 14 residues. The CDR3 region has the DNA TGTGCCAGTAGGGGACTTTTTAGCACAGATACGCAGTATTTT. This encodes CASRGLFSTDTQYF.

This clonotype was detected only once. The V gene is TRBV9, the J gene TRBJ1-2; D unresolved. Trimming removed 3 bases at V and 7 bases at J, with 13 bases between. The CDR3 is 13 residues long. CDR1 and CDR2 from the germline V gene are SGDLS and YYNGEE. In DNA, the CDR3 is TGTGCCAGCAGCGCAGAAGAGGCAGGTGGCTACACCTTC. It specifies CASSAEEAGGYTF.

The table lists this clonotype with many counts. The chain recombines TRBV11-2 with TRBJ2-5, with 7 bases lining up with TRBD1. Germline V lookup: CDR1 SGHAT, CDR2 FQNNGV. The CDR3 contains 16 residues. The junction had 16 bases not matched to a gene; V was cut back by 7 bases and J by 5 bases. CDR3 sequence reads: CASIHRGLGKEETQYF. The CDR3 DNA is TGTGCCAGCATCCATAGGGGGCTCGGGAAGGAGGAGACCCAGTACTTC. Using reference TRBV11-2 and TRBJ2-5 for the parts outside the CDR3, the full variable domain is EAGVAQSPRYKIIEKRQSVAFWCNPISGHATLYWYQQILGQGPKLLIQFQNNGVVDDSQLPKDRFSAERLKGVDSTLKIQPAKLEDSAVYLCASIHRGLGKEETQYFGPGTRLLVL.

This clonotype was seen repeatedly, ten times or more. V usage is TRBV12-3 or TRBV12-4 and J usage is TRBJ1-5; no reliable D call. The CDR3 totals 14 residues. The germline V and J ends were trimmed by 3 bases and 0 bases, with 6 bases remaining between them. Here the CDR3 DNA reads TGTGCCAGCAGTTTGGGTTTTAGCAATCAGCCCCAGCATTTT. Residues: CASSLGFSNQPQHF.